One and the same sample provided the 27 T cell receptor beta chains below, sequenced in a study of T cell responses to AZD1222 COVID-19 vaccine. Produced via immunoSEQ multiplex PCR; TCRdb's table is partial and in-frame only. Among about 93,000 clones listed, 85% to 90% were seen once. The sample here was peripheral blood, taken 28 days after the second AZD1222 dose. The source is an adult who received the AZD1222 COVID-19 vaccine.

As for this clone: The missing conserved phenylalanine or tryptophan at the end of this CDR3 makes a read error likely. The DNA is omitted, as the CDR3 cannot be located on it reliably, and the CDR3 follows TCRdb's listing. This chain uses TRBV20-1 with TRBJ1-1; the table's D call of TRBD1 was not tested on the DNA. CDR1 is DFQATT, CDR2 SNEGSKA, per germline (reference sequence). The CDR3 is 8 amino acids long, termini counted. The chain's CDR3 is CSAKGGIL.

The chain recombines TRBV7-9 with TRBJ1-5; D is uncertain. The CDR3 runs to 14 residues. Germline loops: CDR1 SEHNR, CDR2 FQNEAQ (reference sequence). The germline V and J ends were trimmed by 5 bases and 0 bases, with 8 bases remaining between them. The CDR3 sequence: CASSGRGSNQPQHF. The DNA of the CDR3 is TGTGCCAGCAGCGGAAGAGGTAGCAATCAGCCCCAGCATTTT.

CDR3 in DNA: TGTGCCAGCATTTATACGCATACGCAGTATTTT. It encodes CASIYTHTQYF. V usage is TRBV6-5 and J usage is TRBJ2-3; no definite D call. The CDR3 runs to 11 residues. V shed 7 bases and J shed 7 bases, with 9 bases lying between them. The germline V gene encodes CDR1 MNHEY and CDR2 SVGAGI.

V and J are TRBV27 and TRBJ2-5, with 8 bases fitting TRBD2. With 5 bases clipped from V and 0 bases from J, the junction kept 8 bases outside the gene matches. CDR1 and CDR2 from the germline V gene are MNHEY and SMNVEV (reference sequence). The CDR3 has 16 amino acids. The CDR3 nucleotides are TGTGCCAGCAGTGGGGGGAGCGGGGGCCACCAAGAGACCCAGTACTTC. Amino acid sequence: CASSGGSGGHQETQYF.

V usage is TRBV27 and J usage is TRBJ2-7; D call uncertain. The germline gives CDR1 MNHEY, CDR2 SMNVEV (reference sequence). The CDR3 loop spans 12 amino acids. The ends were cut back, 6 bases at V and 3 bases at J, with 9 bases in the middle. CDR3 coding DNA: TGTGCCAGCAGACTCAATATCTACGAGCAGTACTTC. Protein product: CASRLNIYEQYF.

Here the CDR3 reads CASSLGGQADYEQYF. The CDR3 DNA follows: TGTGCCAGCAGCTTAGGGGGACAGGCGGACTACGAGCAGTACTTC. The J gene is TRBJ2-7, the V gene TRBV11-3; 8 bases are shared with TRBD1. Germline V CDR1 and CDR2: SGHNT, YENEEA. There are 15 residues in the CDR3. V was pared by 1 base and J by 3 bases, with 5 bases of the junction left unmatched.

This clone was seen a single time. This rearrangement joins TRBV4-1 to TRBJ2-1; 7 bases align to TRBD2. V lost 0 bases to trimming and J lost 7 bases; unmatched junction nucleotides: 12. From germline, CDR1 is MGHRA and CDR2 YSYEKL. The CDR3 has 17 amino acids. The CDR3 reads CASSQDPAGRGRNEQFF. CDR3 nucleotides: TGCGCCAGCAGCCAAGATCCAGCAGGGAGGGGTCGAAATGAGCAGTTCTTC.

The chain has TRBV5-7 and TRBJ1-1, with D perhaps TRBD1 (5 bases). TRBV5-7 belongs to the ORF category, with a function that is uncertain. The V gene lost 3 bases and the J gene lost 10 bases, with 34 bases spanning the gap. The CDR3 is made up of 19 amino acids. The CDR3 protein is CASSSRSQKDYRIKVGAFF. The CDR3 coding sequence is TGTGCCAGCAGCTCAAGGTCCCAGAAGGACTACAGGATTAAGGTCGGAGCTTTCTTT.

The rearrangement uses TRBV7-9 and TRBJ1-6; D unclear. Trimming pared 5 bases from V and 6 bases from J, leaving 11 bases between. The CDR3 runs to 14 residues. Germline CDR1 is SEHNR and CDR2 is FQNEAQ (reference sequence). Here the CDR3 reads CASSLDPLNSPLHF. The CDR3 DNA is TGTGCCAGCAGCCTAGACCCACTTAATTCACCCCTCCACTTT.

The gene calls are TRBV6-5 and TRBJ2-5; the D gene is possibly TRBD1 (5 bases). Germline V CDR1 and CDR2: MNHEY, SVGAGI. This CDR3 contains 15 residues. V gave up 2 bases and J gave up 1 base, with 11 bases separating them. The CDR3 loop is CASSYGDSLQETQYF. The CDR3 DNA reads TGTGCCAGCAGTTACGGAGACAGTCTCCAAGAGACCCAGTACTTC.

The V and J genes are TRBV30 and TRBJ1-1, with 8 bases that match TRBD1. Germline V gene sequence: CDR1 GTSNPN, CDR2 SVGIG (reference sequence). This CDR3 spans 15 amino acids. V shed 6 bases and J 0 bases; nucleotides not matched to a gene: 9. For the CDR3, the DNA is TGTGCCTGTCGGACAGGGAAAGGCCTGAACACTGAAGCTTTCTTT. Translating it yields CACRTGKGLNTEAFF.

The V and J genes are TRBV5-1 and TRBJ1-1; D is unresolved. Germline V lookup: CDR1 SGHRS, CDR2 YFSETQ. The CDR3 totals 14 residues. V lost 4 bases and J lost 0, with 10 bases in between. The DNA of the CDR3 is TGCGCCAGCAGCCGGGAGGTTATGAACACTGAAGCTTTCTTT. Its protein is CASSREVMNTEAFF.

The rearrangement joins TRBV6-4 to TRBJ1-5; D unclear. Trimming stripped 3 bases from V and 0 bases from J, with 12 bases between. Germline V gives CDR1 MRHNA, CDR2 SNTAGT. This CDR3 is built from 16 residues. CDR3 sequence (DNA): TGTGCCAGCAGTGAGCCGTTAGGGATTAGCAATCAGCCCCAGCATTTT. Encoded protein: CASSEPLGISNQPQHF.

This chain links TRBV18 with TRBJ2-7; 8 positions agree with TRBD1. Germline CDR1 and CDR2: KGHSH and LQKENI. With 2 bases clipped from V and 6 bases from J, the junction kept 9 bases outside the gene matches. The CDR3 covers 15 residues. The CDR3 region has the DNA TGTGCCAGCTCACCAAGGGTTCAGACAGGGGTCGAGCAGTACTTC. Protein product: CASSPRVQTGVEQYF.

V and J are TRBV25-1 and TRBJ2-5; 7 bases match TRBD1. Germline loops: CDR1 MGHDK, CDR2 SYGVNS. V gave up 8 bases and J gave up 4 bases; unmatched junction bases: 13. CDR3 size: 15 residues. DNA for the CDR3: TGTGCCAGCTCCCAAGAGGGGGCGCGGAGAGAGACCCAGTACTTC. Translated, it gives CASSQEGARRETQYF. Full variable domain (remainder filled in from reference TRBV25-1 and TRBJ2-5): EADIYQTPRYLVIGTGKKITLECSQTMGHDKMYWYQQDPGMELHLIHYSYGVNSTEKGDLSSESTVSRIRTEHFPLTLESARPSHTSQYLCASSQEGARRETQYFGPGTRLLVL.

The rearrangement uses TRBV11-3 and TRBJ2-7; tentatively, D is TRBD2 (5 bases). The CDR3 extends over 14 amino acids. Germline V CDR1 and CDR2: SGHNT, YENEEA. V lost 1 base and J lost 3, with 10 bases in between. The CDR3 protein is CASSLAGSDYEQYF. The CDR3 nucleotides are TGTGCCAGCAGCTTAGCGGGGTCGGACTACGAGCAGTACTTC. The whole variable domain, remainder taken from reference TRBV11-3 and TRBJ2-7, is EAGVVQSPRYKIIEKKQPVAFWCNPISGHNTLYWYLQNLGQGPELLIRYENEEAVDDSQLPKDRFSAERLKGVDSTLKIQPAELGDSAVYLCASSLAGSDYEQYFGPGTRLTVT.

CDR3 nucleotide sequence: TGTGCCAGCAGTAGGAACACTGAAGCTTTCTTT. It encodes CASSRNTEAFF. The V gene is TRBV6-5, the J gene TRBJ1-1; D gene uncertain. With 5 bases removed from V and 1 base from J, the gap between germline ends came to 2 bases. This CDR3 contains 11 residues. From germline, CDR1 is MNHEY and CDR2 SVGAGI.

V and J are TRBV12-5 and TRBJ2-2; TRBD1 is a possible D gene (7 bases). V shed 5 bases and J shed 4 bases, with 11 bases lying between them. This CDR3 is built from 14 residues. Germline V lookup: CDR1 LGHNT, CDR2 FRNRAP. This CDR3 is CASGPQGGTGELFF. The DNA of the CDR3 is TGTGCTAGTGGTCCGCAGGGGGGCACCGGGGAGCTGTTTTTT.

This chain connects TRBV6-4 to TRBJ2-7, with D possibly called TRBD1 or TRBD2 (7 bases each). CDR1 is MRHNA, CDR2 SNTAGT, per germline. The V end was cut by 2 bases, the J end by 5 bases, with 16 bases between. The length of the CDR3 is 15 residues. CDR3 sequence: CASSDGPGGVDEQYF. CDR3 nucleotide sequence: TGTGCCAGCAGTGACGGTCCAGGGGGGGTTGACGAGCAGTACTTC.

This rearrangement joins TRBV30 to TRBJ2-7; D gene uncertain. Looked up from germline, CDR1 is GTSNPN and CDR2 is SVGIG (reference sequence). V was clipped by 0 bases and J by 7 bases, with 16 bases between them. There are 14 residues in the CDR3. The CDR3 nucleotides are TGTGCCTGGAGTGTTGGCGCTAGTCTACTGGAGCAGTACTTC. This gives the protein CAWSVGASLLEQYF.

The chain joins TRBV10-1 to TRBJ2-2; tentative D call: TRBD1 (5 bases). The germline V gene encodes CDR1 WNHNN and CDR2 SYGVQD (reference sequence). Trimming took off 8 bases at V and 8 bases at J, with 15 bases between the two ends. The CDR3 contains 13 residues. CDR3 loop: CASQVLDSGELFF. The CDR3 DNA is TGCGCCAGCCAAGTGCTTGACAGTGGGGAGCTGTTTTTT.

This chain uses TRBV5-1 with TRBJ2-1; 13 nucleotides agree with TRBD2. From germline, CDR1 is SGHRS and CDR2 YFSETQ. The CDR3 consists of 16 residues. V gave up 5 bases and J gave up 2 bases; unmatched junction bases: 4. CDR3 nucleotides: TGCGCCAGCAGAGAGGGGACTAGCGGGACCTACAATGAGCAGTTCTTC. Its protein is CASREGTSGTYNEQFF.

This clone was seen more than once but under ten times. The rearrangement uses TRBV19 and TRBJ1-1, with D possibly being TRBD1 (5 bases). V dropped 5 bases and J dropped 0 bases, with 13 bases sitting between them. The germline V gene encodes CDR1 LNHDA and CDR2 SQIVND (reference sequence). This CDR3 region has 15 residues. CDR3 sequence (DNA): TGTGCCAGTAGTCCCTGGGGGGGGATGAACACTGAAGCTTTCTTT. Its protein is CASSPWGGMNTEAFF.

V gene TRBV5-1 combines with J gene TRBJ2-7; possible D gene TRBD1, 5 bases. V lost 0 bases to trimming and J lost 2 bases, with 9 bases between them. This CDR3 has 14 amino acids. The germline gives CDR1 SGHRS, CDR2 YFSETQ. The CDR3 reads CASSLVGLAYEQYF. Here the CDR3 DNA reads TGCGCCAGCAGCTTGGTGGGGCTTGCCTACGAGCAGTACTTC.

The chain couples TRBV19 to TRBJ2-7, with TRBD2 identical over 9 bases. The J segment lost 7 bases and the V segment lost 7 bases, leaving 11 bases of the junction unmatched. CDR3 size: 14 residues. CDR1 is LNHDA, CDR2 SQIVND, per germline (reference sequence). CDR3 residues: CASTPIAGAEEQYF. The CDR3 nucleotides are TGTGCCAGTACCCCTATAGCGGGAGCCGAAGAGCAGTACTTC.

The chain employs TRBV5-1 and TRBJ2-1, with 9 nucleotides matching TRBD2. The CDR3 sequence is 15 residues long. Germline V gene sequence: CDR1 SGHRS, CDR2 YFSETQ. The V segment lost 0 bases and the J segment 7 bases; nucleotides outside the gene matches: 5. Written as DNA, the CDR3 is TGCGCCAGCAGCTTGGAGTTAGCGGGGGTAAATGAGCAGTTCTTC. Its translation is CASSLELAGVNEQFF.

This clone was seen once. The J gene is TRBJ2-5, the V gene TRBV14; perhaps TRBD1 as D (5 bases). Between the trimmed V and J ends, which lost 1 base and 6 bases, there was a span of 15 bases. This CDR3 region has 15 residues. Germline V gene data show CDR1 as SGHDN and CDR2 as FVKESK. The chain's CDR3 is CASSQVRSRAQTQYF. CDR3 bases: TGTGCCAGCAGCCAAGTGCGGAGCAGGGCGCAGACCCAGTACTTC. Drawing the rest from reference TRBV14 and TRBJ2-5, the complete variable domain is EAGVTQFPSHSVIEKGQTVTLRCDPISGHDNLYWYRRVMGKEIKFLLHFVKESKQDESGMPNNRFLAERTGGTYSTLKVQPAELEDSGVYFCASSQVRSRAQTQYFGPGTRLLVL.